These 11 T cell receptor beta chains share one sample of origin, sequenced in a study of blood T cell repertoires in COVID-19. Using immunoSEQ multiplex PCR, the repertoire was profiled, and TCRdb retains in-frame clones only, with some absent. This sample yields a few hundred thousand clones, of which about 90% are seen a single time; roughly 15% belongs to the top ten. The sequencing input was PBMCs or T cells enriched from blood (not recorded which). The receptors were gathered from a man aged 25-40 years who had been exposed to COVID-19.

The CDR3 region has the DNA TGTGCCAGCAGTGAAGAGGGGGGGTATACGCAGTATTTT. Its protein is CASSEEGGYTQYF. The chain is built from TRBV2 and TRBJ2-3; TRBD2 is a possible D gene (7 bases). Deletions cut 1 base from V and 7 bases from J, with 9 bases between. This CDR3 comprises 13 residues. Germline assignment: CDR1 SNHLY and CDR2 FYNNEI.

This clone was detected a few times. The chain has TRBV4-1 and TRBJ2-2, with D maybe TRBD1 (6 bases). Per germline, CDR1 MGHRA and CDR2 YSYEKL. The CDR3 is 18 amino acids. The V end was cut by 1 base, the J end by 1 base, with 16 bases between. The CDR3 bases are TGCGCCAGCAGCCAAGGGATTAAGGGACAACTGAACACCGGGGAGCTGTTTTTT. Translation gives CASSQGIKGQLNTGELFF.

CDR3 DNA: TGCAGCGTTGAAGATACGGGGAAACCCGGGGAGCTGTTTTTT. This codes for CSVEDTGKPGELFF. This chain connects TRBV29-1 to TRBJ2-2; tentatively, D is TRBD2 (5 bases). Deletions cut 0 bases from V and 6 bases from J, with 11 bases between. Germline loops: CDR1 SQVTM, CDR2 ANQGSEA. The CDR3 extends over 14 amino acids.

This CDR3 is CASSYRGFVGQPQHF. The CDR3 nucleotides are TGTGCCAGCAGTTACAGGGGTTTCGTGGGTCAGCCCCAGCATTTT. The chain links TRBV6-5 to TRBJ1-5; D is perhaps TRBD1 (5 bases). Germline V lookup: CDR1 MNHEY, CDR2 SVGAGI. V lost 2 bases and J lost 6, with 14 bases in between. There are 15 residues in the CDR3.

The chain couples TRBV7-6 to TRBJ2-7; perhaps TRBD2 as D (6 bases). Germline CDR1 is SGHVS and CDR2 is FNYEAQ. The V end lost 2 bases, the J end lost 5 bases, and 13 bases lay between the germline ends. The CDR3 extends over 14 amino acids. CDR3 sequence reads: CASSLNGGVHEQYF. CDR3 DNA: TGTGCCAGCAGCTTAAACGGGGGAGTCCACGAGCAGTACTTC.

This rearrangement joins TRBV4-1 to TRBJ1-1; maybe TRBD1 (5 bases). The germline CDR1 and CDR2 sequences are MGHRA and YSYEKL. Trimming stripped 1 base from V and 5 bases from J, with 17 bases between. This CDR3 contains 16 residues. The CDR3 nucleotides read TGCGCCAGCAGCCAAGCCCAACGACGGGGGAATACTGAAGCTTTCTTT. This gives the protein CASSQAQRRGNTEAFF.

This clone has a handful of counts. The rearrangement joins TRBV19 to TRBJ1-2, with D maybe TRBD1 (6 bases). The CDR3 is made up of 16 amino acids. Trimming shortened V by 7 bases and J by 8 bases, and 26 bases separated the two germline ends. The germline V gene has CDR1 LNHDA and CDR2 SQIVND (reference sequence). This CDR3 reads CASIPRGRERLVGYTF. In DNA form, the CDR3 reads TGTGCCAGTATCCCTAGGGGGAGGGAGCGATTGGTAGGCTACACCTTC.

The chain is built from TRBV5-1 and TRBJ1-2; D not resolved. V shed 3 bases and J shed 4 bases, with 13 bases lying between them. The CDR3 loop spans 14 amino acids. CDR1 and CDR2 from the germline V gene are SGHRS and YFSETQ. The CDR3: CASSSNEPPYGYTF. As DNA, the CDR3 is TGCGCCAGCAGCTCCAACGAGCCCCCCTATGGCTACACCTTC.

This rearrangement joins TRBV6-5 to TRBJ1-4; TRBD1 aligns across 8 bases. The germline CDR1 and CDR2 sequences are MNHEY and SVGAGI. The CDR3 length is 15 residues. V was pared by 8 bases and J by 6 bases, with 11 bases of the junction left unmatched. The CDR3 bases are TGTGCCAGCGCTACCCTGACAGGGGCAGATGAAAAACTGTTTTTT. It yields the protein CASATLTGADEKLFF.

This chain connects TRBV6-5 to TRBJ2-3; tentative D call: TRBD2 (6 bases). The germline CDR1 and CDR2 sequences are MNHEY and SVGAGI. The CDR3 is made up of 15 amino acids. Trimming removed 4 bases at V and 0 bases at J, with 11 bases between. The CDR3 loop reads CASSLDSGSTDTQYF. CDR3 coding DNA: TGTGCCAGCAGTTTGGATAGCGGTAGCACAGATACGCAGTATTTT.

The rearrangement joins TRBV6-5 to TRBJ2-1, with 8 bases aligning to TRBD2. The CDR3 contains 13 residues. Germline CDR1 and CDR2: MNHEY and SVGAGI. V lost 9 bases, J lost 5 bases, and 6 bases stayed unmatched. The CDR3 bases are TGTGCCAGTCGCGTTAGCGGGAACAATGAGCAGTTCTTC. Residues: CASRVSGNNEQFF.